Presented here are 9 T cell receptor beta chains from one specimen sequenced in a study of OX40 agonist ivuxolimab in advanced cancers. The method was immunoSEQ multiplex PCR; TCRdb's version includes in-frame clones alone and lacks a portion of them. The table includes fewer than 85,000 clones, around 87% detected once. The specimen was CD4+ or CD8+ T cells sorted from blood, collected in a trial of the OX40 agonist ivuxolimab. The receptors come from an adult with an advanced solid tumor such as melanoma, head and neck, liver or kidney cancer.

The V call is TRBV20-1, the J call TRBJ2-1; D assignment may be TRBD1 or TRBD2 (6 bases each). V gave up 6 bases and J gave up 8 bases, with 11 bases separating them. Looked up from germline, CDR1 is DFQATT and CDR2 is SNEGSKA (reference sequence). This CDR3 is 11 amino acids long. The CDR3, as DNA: TGCAGTGCCGGGGGCCCCGATGAGCAGTTCTTC. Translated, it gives CSAGGPDEQFF.

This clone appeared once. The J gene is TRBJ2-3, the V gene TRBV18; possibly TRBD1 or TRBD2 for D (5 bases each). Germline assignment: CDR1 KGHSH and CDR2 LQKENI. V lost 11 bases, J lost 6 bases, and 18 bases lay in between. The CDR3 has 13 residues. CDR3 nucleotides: TGTGCCGACTCCATGGCAGGGACGGATACGCAGTATTTT. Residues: CADSMAGTDTQYF.

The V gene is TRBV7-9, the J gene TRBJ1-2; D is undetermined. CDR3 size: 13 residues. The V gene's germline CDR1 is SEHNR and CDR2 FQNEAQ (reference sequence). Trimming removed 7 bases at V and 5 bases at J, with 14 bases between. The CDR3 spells CASIQTAGYGYTF. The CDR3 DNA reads TGTGCCAGCATCCAGACGGCGGGGTATGGCTACACCTTC.

Here the CDR3 reads CASSQYRRYNEQFF. CDR3 nucleotides: TGTGCCAGCAGTCAATACCGCAGGTACAATGAGCAGTTCTTC. The chain combines TRBV28 with TRBJ2-1; no clear D gene. Per the germline V gene, CDR1 is MDHEN and CDR2 is SYDVKM. V was trimmed by 5 bases and J by 4 bases, leaving 12 bases between them. This CDR3 is 14 amino acids long.

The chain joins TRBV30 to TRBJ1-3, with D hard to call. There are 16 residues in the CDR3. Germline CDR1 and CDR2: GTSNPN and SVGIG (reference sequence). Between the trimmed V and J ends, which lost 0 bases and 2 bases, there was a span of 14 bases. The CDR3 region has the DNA TGTGCCTGGAGTGTCCGCCCGCAACGGCCTGGAAACACCATATATTTT. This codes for CAWSVRPQRPGNTIYF.

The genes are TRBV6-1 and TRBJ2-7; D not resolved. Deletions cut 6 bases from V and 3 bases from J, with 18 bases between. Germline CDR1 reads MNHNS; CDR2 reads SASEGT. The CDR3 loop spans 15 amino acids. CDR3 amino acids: CASSPHRQVFYEQYF. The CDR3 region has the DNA TGTGCCAGCAGCCCCCATCGGCAGGTTTTCTACGAGCAGTACTTC.

The CDR3 nucleotides are TGTGCCTGGAGTGTACGTGGGCGGGGGCAGTTTGCTCAGCCCCAGCATTTT. Translating it yields CAWSVRGRGQFAQPQHF. The V and J genes are TRBV30 and TRBJ1-5, with a possible D match to TRBD1 (6 bases). The germline V gene encodes CDR1 GTSNPN and CDR2 SVGIG (reference sequence). This CDR3 region has 17 residues. The ends were cut back, 0 bases at V and 6 bases at J, with 21 bases in the middle.

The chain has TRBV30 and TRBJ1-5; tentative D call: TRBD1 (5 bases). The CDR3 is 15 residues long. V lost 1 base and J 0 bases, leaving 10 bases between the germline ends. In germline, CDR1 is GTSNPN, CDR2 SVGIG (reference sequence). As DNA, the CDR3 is TGTGCCTGGAGTGATTCGGGGGATAGCAATCAGCCCCAGCATTTT. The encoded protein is CAWSDSGDSNQPQHF.

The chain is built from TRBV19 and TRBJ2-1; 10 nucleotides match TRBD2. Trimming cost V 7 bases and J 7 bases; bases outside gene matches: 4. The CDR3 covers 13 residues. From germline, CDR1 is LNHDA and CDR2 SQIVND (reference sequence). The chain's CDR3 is CASNPTSGNEQFF. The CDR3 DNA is TGTGCCAGTAACCCGACTAGCGGGAATGAGCAGTTCTTC.